This TCR beta chain originates from a study of blood T cells in healthy people across ages. Combining a sample-barcoded 5' primer with a J-beta primer mix, a second PCR ran for roughly 7 to 11 cycles. TCRdb fed the 5' RACE reads into MiXCR, producing one record per CDR3 protein. The table includes about 1.8 million distinct CDR3 sequences, about 50% detected once. Germline assignment: CDR1 SGHTA and CDR2 FQGNSA. The CDR3 is 16 amino acids. Germline trimming cut 5 bases from V and 2 bases from J; bases unmatched to any gene: 10. As concerns this clonotype: Its antigen is undetermined.

Broader study findings: The fall in TCR beta diversity per million T cells was roughly linear with age. Whereas aged donors had fewer naive CD4+ cells, long-lived donors had more of them and higher diversity.

The receptor's source is a woman between 40 and 55 years old in good health. The sequenced material came from blood. The chain has TRBV7-2 and TRBJ2-3, with 7 nucleotides matching TRBD2. The CDR3 coding sequence is TGTGCCAGCAGCCGTTCTGGGACTACCTTCACAGATACGCAGTATTTT. This sequence encodes CASSRSGTTFTDTQYF.